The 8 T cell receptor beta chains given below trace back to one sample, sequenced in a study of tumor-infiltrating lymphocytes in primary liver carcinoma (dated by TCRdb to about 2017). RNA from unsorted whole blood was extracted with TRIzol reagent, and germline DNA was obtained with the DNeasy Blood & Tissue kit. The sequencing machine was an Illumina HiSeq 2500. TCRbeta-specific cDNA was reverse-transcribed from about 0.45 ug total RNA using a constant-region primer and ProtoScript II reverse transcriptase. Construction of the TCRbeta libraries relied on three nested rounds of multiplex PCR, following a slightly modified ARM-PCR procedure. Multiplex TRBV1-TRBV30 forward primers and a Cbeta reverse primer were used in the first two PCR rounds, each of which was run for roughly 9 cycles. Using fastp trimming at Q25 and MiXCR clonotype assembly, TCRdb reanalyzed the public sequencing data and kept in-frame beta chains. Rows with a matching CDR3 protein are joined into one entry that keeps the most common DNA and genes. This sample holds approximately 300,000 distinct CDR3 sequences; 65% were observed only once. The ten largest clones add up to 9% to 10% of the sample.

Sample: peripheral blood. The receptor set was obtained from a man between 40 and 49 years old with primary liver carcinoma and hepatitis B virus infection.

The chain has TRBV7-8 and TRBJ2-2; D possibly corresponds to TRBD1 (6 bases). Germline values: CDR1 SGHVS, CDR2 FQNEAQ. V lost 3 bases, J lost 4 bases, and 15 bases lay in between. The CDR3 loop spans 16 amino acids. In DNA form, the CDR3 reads TGTGCCAGCAGCTTGGGAAGGGGGACCTTCACCGGGGAGCTGTTTTTT. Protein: CASSLGRGTFTGELFF.

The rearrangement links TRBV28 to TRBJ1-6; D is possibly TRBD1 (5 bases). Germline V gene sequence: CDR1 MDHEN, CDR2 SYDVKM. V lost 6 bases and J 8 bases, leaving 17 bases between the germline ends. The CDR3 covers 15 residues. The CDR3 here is CASSSPEGTYSPLHF. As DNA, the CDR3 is TGTGCCAGCAGCTCCCCAGAAGGGACTTATTCACCCCTCCACTTT. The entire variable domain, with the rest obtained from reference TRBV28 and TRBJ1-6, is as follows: DVKVTQSSRYLVKRTGEKVFLECVQDMDHENMFWYRQDPGLGLRLIYFSYDVKMKEKGDIPEGYSVSREKKERFSLILESASTNQTSMYLCASSSPEGTYSPLHFGNGTRLTVT.

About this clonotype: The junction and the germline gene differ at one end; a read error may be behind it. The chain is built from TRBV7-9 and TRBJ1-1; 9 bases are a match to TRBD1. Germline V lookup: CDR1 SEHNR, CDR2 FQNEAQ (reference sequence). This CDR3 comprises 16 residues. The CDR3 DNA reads TGTGCCAGCAGCTTAGGCCCGGGACAGGGAAGGACTGACGCTTTCTTT. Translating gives CASSLGPGQGRTDAFF. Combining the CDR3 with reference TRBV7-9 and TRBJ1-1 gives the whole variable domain DTGVSQNPRHKITKRGQNVTFRCDPISEHNRLYWYRQTLGQGPEFLTYFQNEAQLEKSRLLSDRFSAERPKGSFSTLEIQRTEQGDSAMYLCASSLGPGQGRTDAFFGQGTRLTVV.

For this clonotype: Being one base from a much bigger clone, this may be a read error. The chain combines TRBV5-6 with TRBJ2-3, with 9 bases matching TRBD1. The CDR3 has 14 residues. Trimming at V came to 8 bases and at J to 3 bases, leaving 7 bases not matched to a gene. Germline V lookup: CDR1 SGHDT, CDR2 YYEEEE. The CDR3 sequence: CARSQQGATDTQYF. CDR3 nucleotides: TGTGCCAGAAGCCAACAGGGGGCAACAGATACGCAGTATTTT.

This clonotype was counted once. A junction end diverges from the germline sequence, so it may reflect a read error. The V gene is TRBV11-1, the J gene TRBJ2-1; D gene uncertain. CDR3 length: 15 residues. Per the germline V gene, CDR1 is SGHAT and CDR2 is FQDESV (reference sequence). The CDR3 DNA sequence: TGTGCCAGCAGCGACTCTAGTCCATCCTACGATGAGCAGCTCTTC. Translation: CASSDSSPSYDEQLF.

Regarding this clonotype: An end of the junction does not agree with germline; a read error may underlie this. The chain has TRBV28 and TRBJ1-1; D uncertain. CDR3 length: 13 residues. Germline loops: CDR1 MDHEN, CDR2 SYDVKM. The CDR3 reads CTSTPGMNTEAFF. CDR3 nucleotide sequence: TGTACCAGCACCCCGGGCATGAACACTGAAGCTTTCTTT.

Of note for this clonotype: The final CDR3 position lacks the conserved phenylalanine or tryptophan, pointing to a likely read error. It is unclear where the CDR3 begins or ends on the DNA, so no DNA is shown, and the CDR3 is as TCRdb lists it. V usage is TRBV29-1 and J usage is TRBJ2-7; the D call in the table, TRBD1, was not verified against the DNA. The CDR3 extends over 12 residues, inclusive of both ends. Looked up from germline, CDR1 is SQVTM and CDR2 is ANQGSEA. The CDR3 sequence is CSVKGGGDEQYL.

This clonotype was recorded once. The CDR3 region is CASIHLTSGANVLTF. Written as DNA, the CDR3 is TGTGCCAGCATACATCTCACATCTGGGGCCAACGTCCTGACTTTC. V gene TRBV7-9 combines with J gene TRBJ2-6, with unresolved D. CDR1 and CDR2 (germline): SEHNR, FQNEAQ (reference sequence). Trimming shortened V by 7 bases and J by 1 base, and 11 bases separated the two germline ends. This CDR3 comprises 15 residues.